These T cell receptor beta chains were read from a single sample in a study of blood T cell repertoires in COVID-19. Libraries were prepared by immunoSEQ multiplex PCR; TCRdb keeps only in-frame clonotypes and omits some of them. This sample yields over 400,000 clones, of which over 75% are seen a single time; more than 3% belongs to the top ten. Sequencing was done on a sample of peripheral blood. Source of these receptors: a human donor in a cohort sampled during active COVID-19. The CDR3 runs from the conserved cysteine through the conserved F or W. Each record gives: clone size, V gene, J gene, CDR3 protein. Clone size is shown for a subset of rows, as once, few, many or a class of expanded clone.

abundance: NA; v_gene: TRBV29-1; j_gene: TRBJ1-2; CDR3aa: CSVVPGQAYYGYTF
abundance: NA; v_gene: TRBV7-9; j_gene: TRBJ1-6; CDR3aa: CASSPRTGGGSPLHF
abundance: NA; v_gene: TRBV27; j_gene: TRBJ2-3; CDR3aa: CASTSGGSGDTQYF
abundance: NA; v_gene: TRBV19; j_gene: TRBJ1-1; CDR3aa: CASTDTGVIPYETEAFF
abundance: NA; v_gene: TRBV3-1/TRBV3-2; j_gene: TRBJ2-1; CDR3aa: CASSHWTSGTMKQFF
abundance: once; v_gene: TRBV7-9; j_gene: TRBJ1-1; CDR3aa: CASSLYPGQLNTEAFF
abundance: once; v_gene: TRBV9; j_gene: TRBJ2-2; CDR3aa: CASSSRRGGQVYTGELFF
abundance: once; v_gene: TRBV9; j_gene: TRBJ1-1; CDR3aa: CASSIDSLGGTEAFF
abundance: NA; v_gene: TRBV6-2/TRBV6-3; j_gene: TRBJ2-7; CDR3aa: CASSAGTGAPPYEQYF
abundance: NA; v_gene: TRBV7-6; j_gene: TRBJ2-1; CDR3aa: CASSLSHTGGNEQFF
abundance: NA; v_gene: TRBV13; j_gene: TRBJ2-7; CDR3aa: CASSLGGGQGVGEQYF
abundance: NA; v_gene: TRBV5-6; j_gene: TRBJ1-5; CDR3aa: CASSKTWGEPQHF
abundance: NA; v_gene: TRBV3-1/TRBV3-2; j_gene: TRBJ2-1; CDR3aa: CASSTDRFPYNEQFF
abundance: NA; v_gene: TRBV19; j_gene: TRBJ1-1; CDR3aa: CASSISNTEAFF
abundance: once; v_gene: TRBV6-5; j_gene: TRBJ1-2; CDR3aa: CASTRNSHANYGYTF
abundance: NA; v_gene: TRBV3-1/TRBV3-2; j_gene: TRBJ2-2; CDR3aa: CASSRTRAGVENTGELFF
abundance: NA; v_gene: TRBV6-6; j_gene: TRBJ2-2; CDR3aa: CASRTGTGNTGELFF
abundance: NA; v_gene: TRBV9; j_gene: TRBJ2-5; CDR3aa: CASSARGGQETQYF
abundance: NA; v_gene: TRBV5-4; j_gene: TRBJ2-2; CDR3aa: CASSTRLAGSTGELFF
abundance: NA; v_gene: TRBV5-1; j_gene: TRBJ1-2; CDR3aa: CASSLESRADYGYTF
abundance: NA; v_gene: TRBV12-1; j_gene: TRBJ1-1; CDR3aa: CASSFVGRGWTEAFF
abundance: NA; v_gene: TRBV21-1; j_gene: TRBJ1-2; CDR3aa: CASSKAGRVSGYTF
abundance: NA; v_gene: TRBV19; j_gene: TRBJ1-1; CDR3aa: CASSTTADSEAFF
abundance: once; v_gene: TRBV5-5; j_gene: TRBJ1-5; CDR3aa: CASSTGTGQSQPQHF
abundance: NA; v_gene: TRBV10-3; j_gene: TRBJ2-2; CDR3aa: CAIRPAGGPVGELFF
abundance: NA; v_gene: TRBV27; j_gene: TRBJ2-7; CDR3aa: CASSLSSGFDEQYF
abundance: NA; v_gene: TRBV28; j_gene: TRBJ2-1; CDR3aa: CASSWTGTYYNEQFF
abundance: NA; v_gene: TRBV5-1; j_gene: TRBJ2-7; CDR3aa: CASSPSGLDSYEQYF
abundance: NA; v_gene: TRBV3-1/TRBV3-2; j_gene: TRBJ2-5; CDR3aa: CASSLWEGRETQYF
abundance: NA; v_gene: TRBV7-8; j_gene: TRBJ2-2; CDR3aa: CASSLEAARTGELFF
abundance: NA; v_gene: TRBV7-3; j_gene: TRBJ2-7; CDR3aa: CASSLMDVGPDEQYF
abundance: NA; v_gene: TRBV2; j_gene: TRBJ2-1; CDR3aa: CASSGQQGFYEQFF
abundance: NA; v_gene: TRBV7-6; j_gene: TRBJ1-3; CDR3aa: CASSLVPGQIVGNTIYF
abundance: NA; v_gene: TRBV9; j_gene: TRBJ2-3; CDR3aa: CASSGSGYNTDTQYF
abundance: NA; v_gene: TRBV7-2; j_gene: TRBJ2-2; CDR3aa: CASSLGLAGAANTGELFF
abundance: NA; v_gene: TRBV7-8; j_gene: TRBJ2-7; CDR3aa: CASSLEEGYEQYF
abundance: NA; v_gene: TRBV3-1/TRBV3-2; j_gene: TRBJ1-5; CDR3aa: CASSQAGNQPQHF
abundance: NA; v_gene: TRBV5-4; j_gene: TRBJ2-5; CDR3aa: CASSFQGARETQYF
abundance: NA; v_gene: TRBV9; j_gene: TRBJ2-3; CDR3aa: CASSVASGRVDTQYF
abundance: NA; v_gene: TRBV18; j_gene: TRBJ1-1; CDR3aa: CASSPERSLGGTEAFF
abundance: NA; v_gene: TRBV5-1; j_gene: TRBJ2-1; CDR3aa: CASSPRGDSYNEQFF
abundance: NA; v_gene: TRBV5-5; j_gene: TRBJ1-3; CDR3aa: CASSFDSSSGNTIYF
abundance: NA; v_gene: TRBV11-3; j_gene: TRBJ2-2; CDR3aa: CASSRGGRGEGGELFF